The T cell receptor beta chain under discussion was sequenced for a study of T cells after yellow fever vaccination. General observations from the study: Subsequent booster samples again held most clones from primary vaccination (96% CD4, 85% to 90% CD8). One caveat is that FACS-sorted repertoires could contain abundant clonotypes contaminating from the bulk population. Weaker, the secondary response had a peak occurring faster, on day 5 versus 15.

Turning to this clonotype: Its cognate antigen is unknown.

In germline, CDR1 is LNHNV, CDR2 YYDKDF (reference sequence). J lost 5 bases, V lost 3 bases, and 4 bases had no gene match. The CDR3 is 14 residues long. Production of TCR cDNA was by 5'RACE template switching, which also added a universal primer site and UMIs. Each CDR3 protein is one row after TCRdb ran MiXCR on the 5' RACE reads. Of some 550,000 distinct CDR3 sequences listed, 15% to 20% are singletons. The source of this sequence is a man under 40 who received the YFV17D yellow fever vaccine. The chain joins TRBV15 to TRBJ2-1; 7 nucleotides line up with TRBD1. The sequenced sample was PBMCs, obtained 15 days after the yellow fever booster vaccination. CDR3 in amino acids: CATSSMTGHNEQFF. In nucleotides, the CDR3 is TGTGCCACCAGCAGTATGACAGGGCACAATGAGCAGTTCTTC.